This TCR beta chain came from a study of T cell responses to AZD1222 COVID-19 vaccine. V was cut by 7 bases and J by 0 bases, with 9 bases left in between. This CDR3 has 13 amino acids. Per germline, CDR1 KGHDR and CDR2 SFDVKD. Generated by immunoSEQ multiplex PCR, the TCRdb table keeps only in-frame clones and is missing some. The table includes some 140,000 clones, over 85% detected once. The sequence derives from an adult in good health. The sample here was peripheral blood, taken on day 0 of AZD1222 vaccination. V gene TRBV24-1 combines with J gene TRBJ2-7, with a tentative D call TRBD1 (5 bases). CDR3 loop: CATRGPDSYEQYF. As DNA, the CDR3 is TGTGCCACCAGGGGGCCGGACTCCTACGAGCAGTACTTC.